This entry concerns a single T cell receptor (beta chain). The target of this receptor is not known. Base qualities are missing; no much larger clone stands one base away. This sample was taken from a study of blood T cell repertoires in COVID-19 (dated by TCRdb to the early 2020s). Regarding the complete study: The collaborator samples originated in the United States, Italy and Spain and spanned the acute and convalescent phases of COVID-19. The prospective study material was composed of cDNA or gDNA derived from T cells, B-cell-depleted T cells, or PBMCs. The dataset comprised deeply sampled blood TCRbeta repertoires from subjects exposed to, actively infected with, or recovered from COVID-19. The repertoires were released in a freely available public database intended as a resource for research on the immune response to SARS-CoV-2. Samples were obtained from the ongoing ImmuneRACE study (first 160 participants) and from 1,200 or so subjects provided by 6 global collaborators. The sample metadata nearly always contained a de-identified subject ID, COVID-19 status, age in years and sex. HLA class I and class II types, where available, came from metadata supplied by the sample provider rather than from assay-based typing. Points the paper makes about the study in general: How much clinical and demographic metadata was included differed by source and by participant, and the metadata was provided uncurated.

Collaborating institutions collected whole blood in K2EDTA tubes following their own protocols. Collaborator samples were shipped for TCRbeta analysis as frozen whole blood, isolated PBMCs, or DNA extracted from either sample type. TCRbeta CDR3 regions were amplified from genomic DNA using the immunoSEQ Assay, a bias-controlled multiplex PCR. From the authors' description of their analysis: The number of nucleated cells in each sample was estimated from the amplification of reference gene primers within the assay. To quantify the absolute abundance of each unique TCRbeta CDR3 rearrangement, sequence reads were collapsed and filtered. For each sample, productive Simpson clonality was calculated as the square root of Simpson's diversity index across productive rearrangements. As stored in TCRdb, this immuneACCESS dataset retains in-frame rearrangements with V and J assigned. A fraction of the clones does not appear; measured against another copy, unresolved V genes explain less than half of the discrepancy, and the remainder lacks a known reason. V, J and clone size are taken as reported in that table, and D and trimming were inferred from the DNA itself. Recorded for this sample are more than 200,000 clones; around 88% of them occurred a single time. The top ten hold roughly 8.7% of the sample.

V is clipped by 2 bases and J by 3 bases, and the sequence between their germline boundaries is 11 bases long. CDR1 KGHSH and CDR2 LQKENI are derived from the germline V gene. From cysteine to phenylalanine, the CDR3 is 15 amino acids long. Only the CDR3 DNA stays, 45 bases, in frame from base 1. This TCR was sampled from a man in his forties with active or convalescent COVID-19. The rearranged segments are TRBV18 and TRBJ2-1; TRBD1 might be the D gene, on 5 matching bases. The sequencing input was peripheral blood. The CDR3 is CASSPFDSSYNEQFF. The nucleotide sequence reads TGTGCCAGCTCACCATTCGACAGTAGCTACAATGAGCAGTTCTTC.